The subject of this entry is one T cell receptor (beta chain). The antigen is undetermined. This CDR3 spans 17 amino acids. V trimming: 4 bases; J trimming: 5 bases; junction bases outside the gene matches: 12. The germline gives CDR1 MGHDK, CDR2 SYGVNS. The data were obtained in a study of T cell responses to AZD1222 COVID-19 vaccine. The table came from immunoSEQ multiplex PCR; TCRdb's copy has only in-frame clones and leaves some out. The sample records 95,000 to 150,000 clones, roughly 89% being singletons. General study findings and limits: Recipients of two AZD1222 doses showed rising Spike-specific TCR breadth and depth.

This TCR was sampled from an adult in good health. V and J are TRBV25-1 and TRBJ2-5, with 11 bases fitting TRBD1. Sequencing was performed on peripheral blood, taken on day 0 of AZD1222 vaccination. As DNA, the CDR3 is TGTGCCAGCAGTGCTAGGACAGGGGGCTTGGATATTGAGACCCAGTACTTC. Translated: CASSARTGGLDIETQYF.